A selection of T cell receptor beta chains follows, all from one sample in a study of beta chain features in type 1 diabetes. TCRdb's copy holds only in-frame clones and misses some; the assay was immunoSEQ multiplex PCR. Among 350,000 to 450,000 clones, more than 11% were seen once, and the ten largest hold around 0.039%. Sequenced material: naive CD4+ T cells from blood. These receptors all come from a man aged 25-45 years in good health. Both conserved end residues are part of each CDR3. The D gene is left open where the match is weak. Size is omitted from some rows. Given values are once, few, many or a class for expanded clones.

CDR3	DNA	J	V	size	D
CASSLAVSEQYF	TGTGCCAGCAGCTTGGCAGTATCCGAGCAGTACTTC	TRBJ2-7	TRBV5-4	.	.
CASSPRGLALSETQYF	TGTGCCAGCAGCCCGAGGGGACTAGCGCTTTCCGAGACCCAGTACTTC	TRBJ2-5	TRBV7-8	.	TRBD2
CASSSLGGTEAFF	TGTGCCAGCAGCTCTTTGGGAGGCACTGAAGCTTTCTTT	TRBJ1-1	TRBV9	few	.
CAKTLGGTETQYF	TGTGCCAAGACCTTGGGAGGGACGGAGACCCAGTACTTC	TRBJ2-5	TRBV9	.	TRBD2
CAWSGQSTIFYGYTF	TGTGCCTGGAGTGGCCAAAGCACTATCTTCTATGGCTACACCTTC	TRBJ1-2	TRBV30	.	.
CASSEVGMASGEQYF	TGTGCCAGCAGTGAGGTCGGCATGGCTAGCGGGGAGCAGTACTTC	TRBJ2-7	TRBV2	few	TRBD2
CASSQDGGRASGNEQFF	TGCGCCAGCAGCCAAGATGGCGGGAGGGCCTCCGGCAATGAGCAGTTCTTC	TRBJ2-1	TRBV4-3	few	TRBD2
CATSRVLGGSPLHF	TGTGCCACCAGCAGAGTGCTGGGGGGTTCACCCCTCCACTTT	TRBJ1-6	TRBV15	.	.
CASSLGVQPQHF	TGTGCCAGCAGCTTAGGCGTTCAGCCCCAGCATTTT	TRBJ1-5	TRBV7-9	.	.
CASSWGDTSSGANVLTF	TGTGCCAGCAGCTGGGGGGACACGAGCTCTGGGGCCAACGTCCTGACTTTC	TRBJ2-6	TRBV5-4	.	.
CATSRTAEGTDTQYF	TGTGCCACCAGCAGGACAGCTGAGGGGACAGATACGCAGTATTTT	TRBJ2-3	TRBV15	once	.
CASSLIRTTLETQYF	TGTGCCAGCAGCTTGATCCGGACAACGTTAGAGACCCAGTACTTC	TRBJ2-5	TRBV5-6	.	.
CASSLPPGHEQYF	TGTGCCAGCAGTTTACCACCAGGGCACGAGCAGTACTTC	TRBJ2-7	TRBV27	.	.
CASRRTGYRTRNTEAFF	TGTGCCAGCAGGAGGACAGGGTATAGAACACGGAACACTGAAGCTTTCTTT	TRBJ1-1	TRBV21-1	few	.
CASSFSGGTDTQYF	TGCGCCAGCAGCTTCAGCGGGGGCACAGATACGCAGTATTTT	TRBJ2-3	TRBV5-1	few	TRBD2
CSVALMLNTEAFF	TGCAGCGTTGCATTAATGCTGAACACTGAAGCTTTCTTT	TRBJ1-1	TRBV29-1	many	.
CSVQTTAYYGYTF	TGCAGCGTCCAAACAACAGCTTACTATGGCTACACCTTC	TRBJ1-2	TRBV29-1	.	.
CACGASGANVLTF	TGTGCCTGCGGGGCCTCTGGGGCCAACGTCCTGACTTTC	TRBJ2-6	TRBV30	few	.
CASMEGEQFF	TGTGCCAGCATGGAAGGTGAGCAGTTCTTC	TRBJ2-1	TRBV7-3	few	.
CASSENRGNQPQHF	TGTGCCAGCAGTGAAAACAGGGGCAATCAGCCCCAGCATTTT	TRBJ1-5	TRBV2	few	.
CATSTRGTSGRLEETQYF	TGTGCCACCAGCACCCGGGGGACTAGCGGGAGATTGGAAGAGACCCAGTACTTC	TRBJ2-5	TRBV15	few	TRBD2
CSVRPGTVNTEAFF	TGCAGCGTCCGCCCAGGGACAGTGAACACTGAAGCTTTCTTT	TRBJ1-1	TRBV29-1	.	TRBD1
CASSAGPYEQYF	TGCGCCAGCAGCGCTGGTCCTTACGAGCAGTACTTC	TRBJ2-7	TRBV5-1	.	.
CASSVGYYGYTF	TGTGCCAGCAGCGTAGGGTATTATGGCTACACCTTC	TRBJ1-2	TRBV9	.	.
CASSLAGLDYNEQFF	TGTGCCAGCAGCTTGGCGGGACTCGACTACAATGAGCAGTTCTTC	TRBJ2-1	TRBV5-6	.	.
CASSLGGDEKLFF	TGTGCCAGCAGCTTGGGGGGAGATGAAAAACTGTTTTTT	TRBJ1-4	TRBV5-4	few	.
CASSLAAGASTDTQYF	TGTGCCAGCAGCTTGGCGGCGGGGGCTAGCACAGATACGCAGTATTTT	TRBJ2-3	TRBV7-2	few	.
CASTPSGANVLTF	TGTGCCAGCACTCCTTCTGGGGCCAACGTCCTGACTTTC	TRBJ2-6	TRBV27	.	.
CASSHYLDRGLETQYF	TGTGCCAGCAGCCACTACCTGGACAGGGGGCTTGAGACCCAGTACTTC	TRBJ2-5	TRBV14	few	TRBD1
CASRSNRNTEAFF	TGTGCCAGCAGGTCTAACAGGAACACTGAAGCTTTCTTT	TRBJ1-1	TRBV6-5	.	.
CASSLQGRDTEAFF	TGTGCCAGCAGCTTACAGGGAAGGGATACTGAAGCTTTCTTT	TRBJ1-1	TRBV13	.	.
CASTRYPGQGSNQPQHF	TGTGCCAGCACCCGATACCCGGGACAGGGGAGCAATCAGCCCCAGCATTTT	TRBJ1-5	TRBV7-2	few	TRBD1
CASTQGNTEAFF	TGTGCCAGCACCCAGGGGAACACTGAAGCTTTCTTT	TRBJ1-1	TRBV6-6	.	.
CASSVGSSGRAWDEQFF	TGTGCCAGCAGCGTAGGGAGTAGCGGGAGGGCCTGGGATGAGCAGTTCTTC	TRBJ2-1	TRBV9	.	TRBD2
CASSLLATANTGELFF	TGCGCCAGCAGCTTGTTGGCGACAGCGAACACCGGGGAGCTGTTTTTT	TRBJ2-2	TRBV5-1	.	.
CAIRDRTYMNTEAFF	TGTGCCATCAGGGACAGAACCTACATGAACACTGAAGCTTTCTTT	TRBJ1-1	TRBV10-3	few	.
CASGTSGSYNEQFF	TGCGCCAGCGGGACTAGCGGATCCTACAATGAGCAGTTCTTC	TRBJ2-1	TRBV5-1	.	TRBD2
CASTDRWEEETQYF	TGTGCCAGTACGGACAGGTGGGAAGAGGAGACCCAGTACTTC	TRBJ2-5	TRBV19	few	TRBD1
CASSVSGRGYNEQFF	TGTGCCAGTAGTGTCAGCGGGAGAGGCTACAATGAGCAGTTCTTC	TRBJ2-1	TRBV19	few	TRBD2
CAWSASGQSVGEQFF	TGTGCCTGGAGTGCCTCGGGACAGTCCGTTGGTGAGCAGTTCTTC	TRBJ2-1	TRBV30	many	TRBD1
CASTETYTDTQYF	TGTGCCAGCACAGAGACATACACAGATACGCAGTATTTT	TRBJ2-3	TRBV2	few	.
CASSMGQQYNEQFF	TGCGCCAGCAGTATGGGACAGCAGTACAATGAGCAGTTCTTC	TRBJ2-1	TRBV10-2	.	TRBD1
CASSPQDSYGYTF	TGTGCCAGCTCACCCCAGGACAGCTATGGCTACACCTTC	TRBJ1-2	TRBV18	.	.